This TCR beta chain was identified during a study of blood T cell repertoires in COVID-19. In the study overall: PBMCs, B-cell-depleted T cells, or T cells provided the cDNA or gDNA that made up the material.

Clones were sequenced by immunoSEQ multiplex PCR, and TCRdb holds only the in-frame ones, with some missing. The table shows under 450,000 clones, with just over 90% occurring only once. Germline V lookup: CDR1 SGHTA, CDR2 FQGTGA. This CDR3 has 15 residues. V lost 0 bases and J lost 0, with 7 bases in between. The study recruited people aged about 18 to 95 years across approximately 24 US areas. The TCR sequence derives from a woman aged 40 to 50 who had been exposed to COVID-19. Sequenced: PBMCs or T cells enriched from blood (not recorded which). This chain joins TRBV7-3 and TRBJ2-3; TRBD1 might be the D (6 bases). The CDR3, as DNA: TGTGCCAGCAGCTTAACAGGGACAAGCACAGATACGCAGTATTTT. It yields the protein CASSLTGTSTDTQYF.